The sequence of this T cell receptor beta chain was determined in a study of metastatic and nonmetastatic thyroid tumors. In germline, CDR1 is MNHNS, CDR2 SASEGT. The length of the CDR3 is 16 residues. V lost 6 bases and J lost 6, with 23 bases in between. TCRdb reprocessed the PCR reads using MiXCR. The sample has 9,000 to 13,000 clones; 20% to 30% are singletons. Treatment of any kind had been given to no patient before thyroid surgery. V usage is TRBV6-1 and J usage is TRBJ1-1, with D possibly being TRBD1 (5 bases). The sequence came from a female donor with papillary thyroid cancer or a benign thyroid nodule (not recorded which). Some clones in this sample may be carry-over from other donors' samples. Sequencing used tumor tissue. In DNA form, the CDR3 reads TGTGCCAGCAGCCGGGGGGGGAGGGGAGTTCTATCTGAAGCTTTCTTT. Its protein product is CASSRGGRGVLSEAFF.